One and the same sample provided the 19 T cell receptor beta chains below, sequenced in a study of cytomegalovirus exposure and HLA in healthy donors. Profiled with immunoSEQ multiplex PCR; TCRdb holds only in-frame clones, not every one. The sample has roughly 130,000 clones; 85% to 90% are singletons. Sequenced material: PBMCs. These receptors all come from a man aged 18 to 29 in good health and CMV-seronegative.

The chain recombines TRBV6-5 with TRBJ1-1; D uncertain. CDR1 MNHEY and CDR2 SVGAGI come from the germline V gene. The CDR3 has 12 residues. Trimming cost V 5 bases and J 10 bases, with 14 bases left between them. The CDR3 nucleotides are TGTGCCAGCAGTGTCAGTGGTCCCGCAGCTTTCTTT. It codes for CASSVSGPAAFF.

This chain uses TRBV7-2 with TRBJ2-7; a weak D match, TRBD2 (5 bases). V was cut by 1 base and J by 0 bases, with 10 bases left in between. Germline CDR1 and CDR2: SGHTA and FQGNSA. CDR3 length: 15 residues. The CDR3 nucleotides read TGTGCCAGCAGCTTAGTCGGTGGGAGCTCCTACGAGCAGTACTTC. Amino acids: CASSLVGGSSYEQYF.

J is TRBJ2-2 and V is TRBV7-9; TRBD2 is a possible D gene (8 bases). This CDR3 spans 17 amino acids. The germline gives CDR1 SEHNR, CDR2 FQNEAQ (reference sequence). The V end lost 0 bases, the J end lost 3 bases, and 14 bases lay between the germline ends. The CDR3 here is CASSLAPGGGYTGELFF. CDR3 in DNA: TGTGCCAGCAGCTTAGCCCCGGGAGGGGGCTACACCGGGGAGCTGTTTTTT.

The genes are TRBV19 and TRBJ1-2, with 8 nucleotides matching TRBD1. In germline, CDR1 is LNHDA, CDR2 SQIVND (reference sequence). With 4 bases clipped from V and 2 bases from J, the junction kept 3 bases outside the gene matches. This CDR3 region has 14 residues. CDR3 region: CASSRDRGNYGYTF. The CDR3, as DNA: TGTGCCAGTAGTAGAGACAGGGGCAACTATGGCTACACCTTC.

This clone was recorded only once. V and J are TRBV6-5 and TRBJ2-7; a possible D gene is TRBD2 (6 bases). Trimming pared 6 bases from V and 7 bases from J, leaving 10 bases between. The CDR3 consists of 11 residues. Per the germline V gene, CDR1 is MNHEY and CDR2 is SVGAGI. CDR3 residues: CASSGRSEQYF. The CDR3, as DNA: TGTGCCAGCAGCGGGAGAAGTGAGCAGTACTTC.

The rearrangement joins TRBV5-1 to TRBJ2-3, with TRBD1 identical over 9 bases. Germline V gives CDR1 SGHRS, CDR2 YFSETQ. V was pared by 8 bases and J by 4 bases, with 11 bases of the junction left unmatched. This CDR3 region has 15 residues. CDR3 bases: TGCGCCAGTTCGTTGGACAGGGGATATGCAGATACGCAGTATTTT. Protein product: CASSLDRGYADTQYF.

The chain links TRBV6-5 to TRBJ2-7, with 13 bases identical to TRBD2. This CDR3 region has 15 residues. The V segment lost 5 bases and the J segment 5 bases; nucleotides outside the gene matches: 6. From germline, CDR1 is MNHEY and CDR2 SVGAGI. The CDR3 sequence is CASSPGLAGVDEQYF. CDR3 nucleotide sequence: TGTGCCAGCAGTCCAGGACTAGCGGGAGTGGACGAGCAGTACTTC.

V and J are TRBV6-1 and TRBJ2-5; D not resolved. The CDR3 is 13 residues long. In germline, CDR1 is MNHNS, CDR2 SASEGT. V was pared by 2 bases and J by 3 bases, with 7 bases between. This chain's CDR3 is CASSEFSEETQYF. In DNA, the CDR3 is TGTGCCAGCAGTGAATTCTCTGAAGAGACCCAGTACTTC.

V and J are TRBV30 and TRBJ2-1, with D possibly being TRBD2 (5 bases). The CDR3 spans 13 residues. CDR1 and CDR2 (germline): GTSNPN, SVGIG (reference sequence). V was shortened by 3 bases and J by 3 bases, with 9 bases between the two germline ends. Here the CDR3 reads CAWSRGLYNEQFF. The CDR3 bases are TGTGCCTGGAGCCGAGGGCTCTACAATGAGCAGTTCTTC.

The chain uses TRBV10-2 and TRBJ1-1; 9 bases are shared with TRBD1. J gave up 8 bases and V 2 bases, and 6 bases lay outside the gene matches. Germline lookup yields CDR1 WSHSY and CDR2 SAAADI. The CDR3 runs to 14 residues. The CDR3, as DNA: TGCGCCAGCAGTGAGGGGTGGACAGGGGTGGAAGCTTTCTTT. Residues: CASSEGWTGVEAFF.

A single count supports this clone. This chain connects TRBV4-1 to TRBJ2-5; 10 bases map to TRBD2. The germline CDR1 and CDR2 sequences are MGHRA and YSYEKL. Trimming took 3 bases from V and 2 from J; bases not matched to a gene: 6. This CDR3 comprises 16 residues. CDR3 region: CASSHPGLARQETQYF. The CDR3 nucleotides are TGCGCCAGCAGCCATCCGGGACTAGCGAGACAAGAGACCCAGTACTTC.

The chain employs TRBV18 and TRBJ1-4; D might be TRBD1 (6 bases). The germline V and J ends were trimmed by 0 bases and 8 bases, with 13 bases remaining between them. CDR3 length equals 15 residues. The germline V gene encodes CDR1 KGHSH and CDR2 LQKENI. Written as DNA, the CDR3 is TGTGCCAGCTCACCACCCGGAACAGGGAAAGAAAAACTGTTTTTT. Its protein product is CASSPPGTGKEKLFF. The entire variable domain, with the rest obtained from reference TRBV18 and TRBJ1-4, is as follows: NAGVMQNPRHLVRRRGQEARLRCSPMKGHSHVYWYRQLPEEGLKFMVYLQKENIIDESGMPKERFSAEFPKEGPSILRIQQVVRGDSAAYFCASSPPGTGKEKLFFGSGTQLSVL.

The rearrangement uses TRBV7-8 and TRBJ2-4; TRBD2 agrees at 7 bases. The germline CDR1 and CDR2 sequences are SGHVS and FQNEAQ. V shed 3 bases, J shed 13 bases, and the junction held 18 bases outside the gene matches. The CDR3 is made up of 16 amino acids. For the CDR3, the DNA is TGTGCCAGCAGCTTTCTTTCGGGGGGATGGTGGTCGCGACAGTACTTC. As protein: CASSFLSGGWWSRQYF. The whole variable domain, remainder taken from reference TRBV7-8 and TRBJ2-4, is GAGVSQSPRYKVAKRGQDVALRCDPISGHVSLFWYQQALGQGPEFLTYFQNEAQLDKSGLPSDRFFAERPEGSVSTLKIQRTQQEDSAVYLCASSFLSGGWWSRQYFGAGTRLSVL.

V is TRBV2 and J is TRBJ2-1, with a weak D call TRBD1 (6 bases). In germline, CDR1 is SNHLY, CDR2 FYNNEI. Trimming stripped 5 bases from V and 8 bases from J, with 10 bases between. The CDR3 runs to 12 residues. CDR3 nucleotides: TGTGCCAGCAGTACAGGGACCGATGAGCAGTTCTTC. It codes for CASSTGTDEQFF.

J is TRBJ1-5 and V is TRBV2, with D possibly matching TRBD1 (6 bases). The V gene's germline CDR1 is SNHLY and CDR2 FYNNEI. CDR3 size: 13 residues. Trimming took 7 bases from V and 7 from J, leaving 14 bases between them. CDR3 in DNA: TGTGCCAGCAAGAATGGGGGCGGGCAGCCCCAGCATTTT. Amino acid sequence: CASKNGGGQPQHF.

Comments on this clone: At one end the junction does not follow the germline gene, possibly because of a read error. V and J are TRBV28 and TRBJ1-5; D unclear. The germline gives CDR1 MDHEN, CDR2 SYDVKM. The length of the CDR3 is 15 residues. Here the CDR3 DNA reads TGTGCCAGCATCCATGCAGGTCGCGAGTATCAGTCCCAGCATTTT. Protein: CASIHAGREYQSQHF.

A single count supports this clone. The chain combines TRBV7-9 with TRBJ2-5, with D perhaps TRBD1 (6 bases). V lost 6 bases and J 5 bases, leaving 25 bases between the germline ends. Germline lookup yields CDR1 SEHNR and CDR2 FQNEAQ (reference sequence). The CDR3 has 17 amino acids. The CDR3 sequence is CASRTEQGRSGWETQYF. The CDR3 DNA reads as TGTGCCAGCAGGACCGAACAGGGCAGAAGTGGTTGGGAGACCCAGTACTTC.

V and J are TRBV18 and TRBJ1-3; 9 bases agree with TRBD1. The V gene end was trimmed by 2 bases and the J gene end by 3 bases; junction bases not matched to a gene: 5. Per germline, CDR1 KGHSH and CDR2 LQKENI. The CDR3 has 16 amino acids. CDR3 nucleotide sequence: TGTGCCAGCTCACCAGGACAGGGGTCATTTGGAAACACCATATATTTT. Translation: CASSPGQGSFGNTIYF.

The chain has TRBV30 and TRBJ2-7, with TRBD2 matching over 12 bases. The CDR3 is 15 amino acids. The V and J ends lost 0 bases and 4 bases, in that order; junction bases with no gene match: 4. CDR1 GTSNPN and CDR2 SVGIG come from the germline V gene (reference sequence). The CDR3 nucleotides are TGTGCCTGGAGTGTAAGAGGACTAGCGGGGTACGAGCAGTACTTC. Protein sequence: CAWSVRGLAGYEQYF.